This T cell receptor (beta chain) derives from a study of early T cells in non-severe SARS-CoV-2 infection. Study context: From unsorted whole blood, bulk RNA was sequenced, and the chains remained unpaired.

This clonotype was observed at least ten times. Its target is not known. Per the germline V gene, CDR1 is MNHNS and CDR2 is SASEGT. The length of the CDR3 is 16 residues. V was cut by 0 bases and J by 2 bases, with 13 bases left in between. Findings of the study overall: Private and CD4 specificities were missed by VDJdb matching, which favored anti-spike CD8 responses.

Unique molecular identifiers were affixed to single, distinct cDNA molecules. TCRdb processed the 5' RACE reads anew with MiXCR; each CDR3 protein has one entry. This sample has some 25,000 distinct CDR3 sequences, with about 4.4% found just once. The receptor's source is an adult who was a healthcare worker with PCR-confirmed SARS-CoV-2 infection or an uninfected control (not recorded which). V and J are TRBV6-1 and TRBJ1-1, with D perhaps matching TRBD1 (5 bases). Specimen: whole blood. CDR3 sequence reads: CASSEAMGQGNTEAFF. The CDR3 DNA reads as TGTGCCAGCAGTGAAGCCATGGGGCAGGGTAACACTGAAGCTTTCTTT.